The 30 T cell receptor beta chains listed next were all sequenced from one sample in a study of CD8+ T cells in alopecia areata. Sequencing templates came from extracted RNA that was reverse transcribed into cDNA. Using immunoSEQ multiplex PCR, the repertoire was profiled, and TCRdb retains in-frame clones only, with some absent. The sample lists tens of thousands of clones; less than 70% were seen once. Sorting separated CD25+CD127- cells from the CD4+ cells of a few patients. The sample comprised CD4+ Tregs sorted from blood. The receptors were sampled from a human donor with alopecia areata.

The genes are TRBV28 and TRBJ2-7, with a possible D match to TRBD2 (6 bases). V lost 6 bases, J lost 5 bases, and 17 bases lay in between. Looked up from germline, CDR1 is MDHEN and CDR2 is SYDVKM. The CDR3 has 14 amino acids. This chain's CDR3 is CASSQGLQPHEQYF. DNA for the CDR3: TGTGCCAGCAGCCAGGGACTCCAGCCCCACGAGCAGTACTTC. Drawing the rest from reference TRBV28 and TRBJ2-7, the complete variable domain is DVKVTQSSRYLVKRTGEKVFLECVQDMDHENMFWYRQDPGLGLRLIYFSYDVKMKEKGDIPEGYSVSREKKERFSLILESASTNQTSMYLCASSQGLQPHEQYFGPGTRLTVT.

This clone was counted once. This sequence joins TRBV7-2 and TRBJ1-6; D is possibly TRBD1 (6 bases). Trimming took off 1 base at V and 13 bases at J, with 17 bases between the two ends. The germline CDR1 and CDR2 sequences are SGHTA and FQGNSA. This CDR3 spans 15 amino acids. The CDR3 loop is CASSLVGGPEHPLHF. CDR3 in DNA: TGTGCCAGCAGCTTAGTTGGGGGGCCCGAACACCCCCTCCACTTT.

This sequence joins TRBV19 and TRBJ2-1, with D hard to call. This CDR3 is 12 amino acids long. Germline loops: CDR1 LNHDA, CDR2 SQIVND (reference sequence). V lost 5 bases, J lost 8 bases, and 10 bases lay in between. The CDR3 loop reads CASSGRAHEQFF. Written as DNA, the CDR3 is TGTGCCAGTAGTGGTAGGGCTCATGAGCAGTTCTTC.

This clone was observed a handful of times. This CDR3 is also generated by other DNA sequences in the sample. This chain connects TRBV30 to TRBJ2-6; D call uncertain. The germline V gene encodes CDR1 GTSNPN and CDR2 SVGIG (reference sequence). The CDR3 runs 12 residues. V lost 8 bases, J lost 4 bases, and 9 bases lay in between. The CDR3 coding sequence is TGTGCCCTGCATAGAGGGGCCAACGTCCTGACTTTC. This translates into CALHRGANVLTF.

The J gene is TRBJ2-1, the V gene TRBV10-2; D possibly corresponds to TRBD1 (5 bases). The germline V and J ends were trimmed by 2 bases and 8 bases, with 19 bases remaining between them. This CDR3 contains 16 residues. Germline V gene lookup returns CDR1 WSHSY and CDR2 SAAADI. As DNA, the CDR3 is TGCGCCAGCAGTGAGGCAGGCCTCAGTTTCAGGGATGAGCAGTTCTTC. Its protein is CASSEAGLSFRDEQFF.

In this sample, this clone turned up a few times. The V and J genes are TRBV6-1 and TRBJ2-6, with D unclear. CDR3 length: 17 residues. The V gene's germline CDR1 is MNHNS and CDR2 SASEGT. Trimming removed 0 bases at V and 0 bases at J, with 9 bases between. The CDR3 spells CASSEAGSSSGANVLTF. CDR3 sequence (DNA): TGTGCCAGCAGTGAAGCGGGCTCATCCTCTGGGGCCAACGTCCTGACTTTC.

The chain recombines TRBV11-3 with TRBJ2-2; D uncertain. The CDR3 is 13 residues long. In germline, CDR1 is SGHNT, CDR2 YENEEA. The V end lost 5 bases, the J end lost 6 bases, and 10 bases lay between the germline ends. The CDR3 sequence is CASSTEVPGELFF. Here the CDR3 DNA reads TGTGCCAGCAGCACCGAGGTGCCCGGGGAGCTGTTTTTT.

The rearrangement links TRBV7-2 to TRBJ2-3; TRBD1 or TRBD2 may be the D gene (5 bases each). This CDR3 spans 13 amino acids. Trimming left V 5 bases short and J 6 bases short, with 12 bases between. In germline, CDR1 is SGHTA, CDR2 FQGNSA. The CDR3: CASSPGTWDTQYF. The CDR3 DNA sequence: TGTGCCAGCAGCCCAGGGACGTGGGATACGCAGTATTTT.

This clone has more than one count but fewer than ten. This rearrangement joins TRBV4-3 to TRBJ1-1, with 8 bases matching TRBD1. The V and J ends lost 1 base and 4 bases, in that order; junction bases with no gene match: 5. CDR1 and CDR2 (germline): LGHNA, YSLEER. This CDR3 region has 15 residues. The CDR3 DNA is TGCGCCAGCAGCCAAGGGACAGGGTATGGCACTGAAGCTTTCTTT. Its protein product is CASSQGTGYGTEAFF.

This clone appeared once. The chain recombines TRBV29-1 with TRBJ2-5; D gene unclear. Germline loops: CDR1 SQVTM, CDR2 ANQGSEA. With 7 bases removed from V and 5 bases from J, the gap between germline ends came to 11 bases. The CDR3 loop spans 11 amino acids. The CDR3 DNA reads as TGCAGCGCATGGAGATCGGAGACCCAGTACTTC. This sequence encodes CSAWRSETQYF.

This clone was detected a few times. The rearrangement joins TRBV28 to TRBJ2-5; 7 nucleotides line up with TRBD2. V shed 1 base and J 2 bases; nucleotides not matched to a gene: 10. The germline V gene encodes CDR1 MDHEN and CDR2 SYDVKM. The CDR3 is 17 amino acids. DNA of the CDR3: TGTGCCAGCAGTTTATACGGCGGGGGACGAGGTCAAGAGACCCAGTACTTC. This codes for CASSLYGGGRGQETQYF.

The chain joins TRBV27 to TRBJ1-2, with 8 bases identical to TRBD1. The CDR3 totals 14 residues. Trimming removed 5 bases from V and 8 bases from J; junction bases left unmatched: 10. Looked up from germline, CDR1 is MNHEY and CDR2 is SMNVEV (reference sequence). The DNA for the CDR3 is TGTGCCAGCAGTGAAACAGGGGGGAGGGAAGGCTACACCTTC. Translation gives CASSETGGREGYTF.

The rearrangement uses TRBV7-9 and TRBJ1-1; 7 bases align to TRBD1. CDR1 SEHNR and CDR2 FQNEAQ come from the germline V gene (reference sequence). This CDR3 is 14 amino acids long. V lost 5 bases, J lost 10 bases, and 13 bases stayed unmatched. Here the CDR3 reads CASSNIRGPSGAFF. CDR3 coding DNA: TGTGCCAGCAGCAACATTAGGGGGCCAAGTGGAGCTTTCTTT.

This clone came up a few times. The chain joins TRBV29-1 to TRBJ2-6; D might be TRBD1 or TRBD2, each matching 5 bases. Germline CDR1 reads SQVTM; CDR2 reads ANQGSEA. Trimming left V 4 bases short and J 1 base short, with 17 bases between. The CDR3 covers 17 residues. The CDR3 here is CSVGGGLGGSGANVLTF. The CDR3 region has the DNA TGCAGCGTTGGGGGCGGCCTTGGCGGGTCTGGGGCCAACGTCCTGACTTTC.

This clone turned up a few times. The chain's CDR3 is CASSVGESPYEQYF. The CDR3 DNA reads TGTGCCAGCAGCGTAGGGGAAAGCCCCTACGAGCAGTACTTC. The chain has TRBV11-2 and TRBJ2-7; the D gene is possibly TRBD1 (5 bases). Per the germline V gene, CDR1 is SGHAT and CDR2 is FQNNGV. The CDR3 consists of 14 residues. Trimming cost V 5 bases and J 2 bases, with 13 bases left between them.

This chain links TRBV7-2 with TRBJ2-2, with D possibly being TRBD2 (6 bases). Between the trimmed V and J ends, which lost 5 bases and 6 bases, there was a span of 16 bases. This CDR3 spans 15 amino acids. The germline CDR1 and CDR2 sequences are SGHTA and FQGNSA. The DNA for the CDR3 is TGTGCCAGCAGCCGCACAAGTAGCGGCTCCGGGGAGCTGTTTTTT. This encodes CASSRTSSGSGELFF.

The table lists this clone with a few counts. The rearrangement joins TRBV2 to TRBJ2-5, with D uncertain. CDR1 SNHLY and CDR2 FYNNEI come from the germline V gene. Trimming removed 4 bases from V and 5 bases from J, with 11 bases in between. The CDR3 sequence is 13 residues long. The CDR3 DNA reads TGTGCCAGCAGTGGAGACCTCCTGGAGACCCAGTACTTC. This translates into CASSGDLLETQYF.

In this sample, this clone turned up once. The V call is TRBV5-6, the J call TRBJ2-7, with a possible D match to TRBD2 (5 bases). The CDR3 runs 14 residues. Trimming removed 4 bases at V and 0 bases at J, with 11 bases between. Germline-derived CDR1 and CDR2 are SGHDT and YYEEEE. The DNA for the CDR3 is TGTGCCAGCAGCGACGGGATCAGCTCCTACGAGCAGTACTTC. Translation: CASSDGISSYEQYF.

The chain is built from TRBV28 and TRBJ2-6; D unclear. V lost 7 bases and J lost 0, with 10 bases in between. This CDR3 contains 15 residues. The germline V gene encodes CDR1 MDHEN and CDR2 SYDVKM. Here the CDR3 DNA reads TGTGCCAGCACCCGGACGGACTCTGGGGCCAACGTCCTGACTTTC. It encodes CASTRTDSGANVLTF. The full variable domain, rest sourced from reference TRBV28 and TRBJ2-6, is DVKVTQSSRYLVKRTGEKVFLECVQDMDHENMFWYRQDPGLGLRLIYFSYDVKMKEKGDIPEGYSVSREKKERFSLILESASTNQTSMYLCASTRTDSGANVLTFGAGSRLTVL.

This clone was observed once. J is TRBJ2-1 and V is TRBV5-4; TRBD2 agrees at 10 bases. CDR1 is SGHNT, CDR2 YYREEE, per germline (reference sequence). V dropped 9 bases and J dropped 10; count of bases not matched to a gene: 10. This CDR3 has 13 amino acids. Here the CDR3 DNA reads TGTGCCATTGCTAGCGGGAGTACGGGAGAGCAGTTCTTC. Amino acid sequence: CAIASGSTGEQFF.

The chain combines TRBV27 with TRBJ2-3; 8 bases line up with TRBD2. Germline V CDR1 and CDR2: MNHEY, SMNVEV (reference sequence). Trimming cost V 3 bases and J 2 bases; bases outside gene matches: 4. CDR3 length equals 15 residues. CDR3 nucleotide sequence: TGTGCCAGCAGTTTCGACGGGGGGGCCACAGATACGCAGTATTTT. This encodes CASSFDGGATDTQYF.

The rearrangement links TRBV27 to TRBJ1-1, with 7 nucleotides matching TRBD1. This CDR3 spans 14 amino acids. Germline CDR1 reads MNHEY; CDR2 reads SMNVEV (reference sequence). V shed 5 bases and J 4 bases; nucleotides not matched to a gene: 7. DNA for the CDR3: TGTGCCAGCAGTCCACAGGGGAGGAGCACTGAAGCTTTCTTT. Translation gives CASSPQGRSTEAFF.

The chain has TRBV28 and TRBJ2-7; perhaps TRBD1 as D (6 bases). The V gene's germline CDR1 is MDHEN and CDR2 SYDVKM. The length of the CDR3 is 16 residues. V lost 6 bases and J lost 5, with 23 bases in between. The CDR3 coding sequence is TGTGCCAGCAGCCCCGTGCAGGGGCCTGTACCCGACGAGCAGTACTTC. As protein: CASSPVQGPVPDEQYF.

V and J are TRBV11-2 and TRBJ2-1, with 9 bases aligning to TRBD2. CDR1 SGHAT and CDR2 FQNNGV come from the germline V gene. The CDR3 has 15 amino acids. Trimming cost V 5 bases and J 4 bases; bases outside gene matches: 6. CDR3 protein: CASSQLSGGYNEQFF. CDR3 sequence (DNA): TGTGCCAGCAGCCAACTTAGCGGGGGATACAATGAGCAGTTCTTC.

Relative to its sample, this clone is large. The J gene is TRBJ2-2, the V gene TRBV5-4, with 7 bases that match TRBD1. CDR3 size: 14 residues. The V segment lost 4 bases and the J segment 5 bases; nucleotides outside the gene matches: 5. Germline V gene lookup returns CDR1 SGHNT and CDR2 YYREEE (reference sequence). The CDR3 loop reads CASSADRRTGELFF. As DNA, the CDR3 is TGTGCCAGCAGCGCGGACAGGAGGACCGGGGAGCTGTTTTTT.

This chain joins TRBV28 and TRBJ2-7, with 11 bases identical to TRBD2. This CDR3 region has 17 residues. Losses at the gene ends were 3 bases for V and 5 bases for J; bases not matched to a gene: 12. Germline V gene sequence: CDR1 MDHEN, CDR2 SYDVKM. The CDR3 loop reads CASSFLGSSGRRNEQYF. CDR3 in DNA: TGTGCCAGCAGTTTTTTAGGGTCTAGCGGGAGGCGGAACGAGCAGTACTTC.

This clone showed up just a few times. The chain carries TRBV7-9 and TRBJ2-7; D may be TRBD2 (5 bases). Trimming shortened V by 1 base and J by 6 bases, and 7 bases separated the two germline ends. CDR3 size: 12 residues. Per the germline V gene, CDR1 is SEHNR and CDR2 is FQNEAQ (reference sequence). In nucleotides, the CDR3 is TGTGCCAGCAGCTTAGAGACTACCGAGCAGTACTTC. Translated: CASSLETTEQYF.

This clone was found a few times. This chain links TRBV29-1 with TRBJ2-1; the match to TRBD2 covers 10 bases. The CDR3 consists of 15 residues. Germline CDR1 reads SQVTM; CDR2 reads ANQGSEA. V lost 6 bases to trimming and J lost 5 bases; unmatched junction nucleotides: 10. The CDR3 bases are TGCAGCGTGAGCGGGAGGGGATCAGGTAACAATGAGCAGTTCTTC. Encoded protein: CSVSGRGSGNNEQFF.

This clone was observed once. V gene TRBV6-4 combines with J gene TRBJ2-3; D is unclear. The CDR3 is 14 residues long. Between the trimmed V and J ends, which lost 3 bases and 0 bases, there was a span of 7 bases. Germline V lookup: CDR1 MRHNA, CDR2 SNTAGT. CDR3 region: CASSEGWSTDTQYF. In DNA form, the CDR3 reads TGTGCCAGCAGTGAAGGGTGGAGCACAGATACGCAGTATTTT.

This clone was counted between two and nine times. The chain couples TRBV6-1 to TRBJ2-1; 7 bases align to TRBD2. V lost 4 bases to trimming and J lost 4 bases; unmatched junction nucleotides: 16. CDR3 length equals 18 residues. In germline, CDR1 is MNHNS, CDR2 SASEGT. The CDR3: CASSGPLMGAGLYNEQFF. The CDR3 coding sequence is TGTGCCAGCAGTGGGCCCCTCATGGGAGCGGGACTATACAATGAGCAGTTCTTC.